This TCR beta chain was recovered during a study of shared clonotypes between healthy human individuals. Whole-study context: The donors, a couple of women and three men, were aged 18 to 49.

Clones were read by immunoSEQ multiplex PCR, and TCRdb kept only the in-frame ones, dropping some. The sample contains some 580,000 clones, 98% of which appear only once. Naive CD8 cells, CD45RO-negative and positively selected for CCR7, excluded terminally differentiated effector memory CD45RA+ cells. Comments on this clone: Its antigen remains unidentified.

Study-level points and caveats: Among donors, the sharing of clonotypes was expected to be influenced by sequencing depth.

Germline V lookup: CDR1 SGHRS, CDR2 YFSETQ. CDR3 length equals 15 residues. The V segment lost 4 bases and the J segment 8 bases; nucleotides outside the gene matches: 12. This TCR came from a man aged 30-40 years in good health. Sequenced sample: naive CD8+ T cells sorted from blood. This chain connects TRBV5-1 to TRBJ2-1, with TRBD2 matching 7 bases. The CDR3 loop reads CASSLELARRDEQFF. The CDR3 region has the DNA TGCGCCAGCAGCCTGGAACTAGCGCGAAGGGATGAGCAGTTCTTC. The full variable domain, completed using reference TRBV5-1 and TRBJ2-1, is KAGVTQTPRYLIKTRGQQVTLSCSPISGHRSVSWYQQTPGQGLQFLFEYFSETQRNKGNFPGRFSGRQFSNSRSEMNVSTLELGDSALYLCASSLELARRDEQFFGPGTRLTVL.